This T cell receptor (beta chain) comes out of a study of shared clonotypes between healthy human individuals (TCRdb year 2020). For the study in its entirety: A couple of women and a few men aged 18 to 49 years were included in the cohort. To increase sequencing depth and limit assay-specific biases, TCR repertoire library preparation and sequencing were carried out by different laboratories using diverse techniques. Per donor, leukapheresis produced somewhere between about 0.94 and 9 billion PBMCs. Blood TCR repertoires of five healthy adults were deeply sequenced to estimate repertoire size and the extent of clonotype sharing between individuals.

Inclusive of the bounding cysteine and phenylalanine, the CDR3 is 13 residues long. Solely the CDR3 DNA is kept, with 39 bases framed from the first base. The germline V gene yields SNHLY for CDR1 and FYNNEI for CDR2. V is pared back by 6 bases and J by 3 bases, with 12 bases lying between the germline termini. Using the deep immunoSEQ assay, TCR CDR3 regions were amplified from genomic DNA by multiplex PCR. Genomic DNA extracted from each cell subset was distributed evenly over all wells of several immunoSEQ 96-well plates, and each plate served as one replicate. Each replicate PCR for unsorted PBMC received around 330 ng genomic DNA, equal to about 30,000 T cell genomes. Ten immunoSEQ deep assay plates were used to sequence the unsorted PBMC genomic DNA. Purified libraries were measured with a Qubit 3.0 fluorometer, size-checked on a Bioanalyzer 2100, and measured again with the KAPA Library Quantification kit. A separate single-read 150-cycle Illumina NextSeq 550 flow cell was used to sequence each immunoSEQ 96-well plate. The paper's data handling went like this. Because the immunoSEQ output held only junctional sequences and lacked quality scores, the filtering could not match the filtering applied to full-length reads. To assign V/J genes and CDR3, sequences were annotated against IMGT germline references using PyIR, a Python wrapper for IgBLAST v1.9. Reads were removed for weak V/J assignments (E-value above 1e-6), missing CDR3, stop codons, out-of-frame junctions, or ambiguous translated residues. A V3J clonotype was defined by an identical inferred V gene, J gene, and CDR3 amino acid sequence. The percentage overlap between two repertoires was calculated by dividing the number of shared unique clonotypes by the size of the smaller repertoire. RTK rarefaction, the Chao1 estimator, and Recon v2.1 estimates of unobserved clonotypes were used to assess repertoire richness. TCRdb provides this immuneACCESS table in a form limited to in-frame rearrangements. Some clones are lacking; in checked studies, under half of them reflect an unresolved V gene, and why the rest are absent is not known. The V and J calls and clone size are taken from that table; D and trimming were inferred from the DNA. In this sample the table shows hundreds of thousands of clones, roughly four fifths of which occur a single time. The top ten constitute around 11% of the sample.

Study-level results and caveats: Sampling was restricted to blood, and TCR repertoires in tissue are likely to differ from TCR repertoires in blood. Because the study included a small number of donors, the genetic and exposure-history diversity represented was limited. Pairwise subsampling indicated that sequencing depth was expected to affect the degree of clonotype sharing among donors.

Details on this clone: The antigen this receptor binds is unknown. Per-nucleotide qualities are absent, and no much larger clonotype sits a single base away.

Healthy HIV-negative adults with no recently reported acute infections or vaccinations were included as donors. Every donor was a Caucasian adult residing in Nashville, Tennessee, USA. For unsorted samples, 80 million to 100 million PBMCs were counted, and genomic DNA was extracted using the QIAamp DNA Blood Mini kit. After blood collection by leukapheresis, PBMCs were isolated using Ficoll-Histopaque density gradient centrifugation and then cryopreserved in the vapor phase of liquid nitrogen. The sequenced sample was PBMCs. The V and J segments used are TRBV2 and TRBJ2-7; the D gene assignment is ambiguous. The TCR sequence derives from a middle-aged woman in good health. Some clones in this sample may be carry-over from other donors' samples. The nucleotide sequence is TGTGCCAGCAGGGCCCAGGTGTTCTACGAGCAGTACTTC. It encodes CASRAQVFYEQYF.